The 12 T cell receptor beta chains presented below share a single source sample, sequenced in a study of cytomegalovirus exposure and HLA in healthy donors. PCR used 60 Vbeta primers and 13 Jbeta primers. Clones were read by immunoSEQ multiplex PCR, and TCRdb kept only the in-frame ones, dropping some. This table holds about 150,000 clones, 70% to 85% found once. Sequenced material: PBMCs. These receptors came from a woman aged 45-65 years in good health and CMV-seropositive.

The chain combines TRBV10-1 with TRBJ2-7, with TRBD2 matching 8 bases. V was pared by 5 bases and J by 5 bases, with 8 bases of the junction left unmatched. The germline V gene has CDR1 WNHNN and CDR2 SYGVQD (reference sequence). The CDR3 totals 14 residues. In DNA form, the CDR3 reads TGCGCCAGCAGTAAGGGGACTAGTTTCGACGAGCAGTACTTC. The encoded protein is CASSKGTSFDEQYF.

This chain connects TRBV5-1 to TRBJ2-7; 9 bases line up with TRBD1. V was pared by 4 bases and J by 3 bases, with 5 bases of the junction left unmatched. The germline CDR1 and CDR2 sequences are SGHRS and YFSETQ. CDR3 length: 14 amino acids. CDR3: CASSGRDRVYEQYF. The CDR3 bases are TGCGCCAGCAGCGGAAGGGACAGGGTCTACGAGCAGTACTTC.

For the CDR3, the DNA is TGTGCCTGGAGTGAGACTAGCGGGGCTAGCACAGATACGCAGTATTTT. This encodes CAWSETSGASTDTQYF. The chain joins TRBV30 to TRBJ2-3; 11 nucleotides align to TRBD2. CDR1 is GTSNPN and CDR2 is SVGIG in the germline V gene (reference sequence). This CDR3 is 16 amino acids long. J was trimmed by 0 bases and V by 1 base; bases with no gene match: 3.

The CDR3 DNA sequence: TGCGCCAGCAGCCCGGGGGACAGGGATTCTGGAAACACCATATATTTT. Translated, it gives CASSPGDRDSGNTIYF. The chain couples TRBV5-1 to TRBJ1-3; 9 positions match TRBD1. The V and J ends lost 4 bases and 1 base, in that order; junction bases with no gene match: 6. Per germline, CDR1 SGHRS and CDR2 YFSETQ. The CDR3 loop spans 16 amino acids.

The CDR3 DNA reads as TGTGCCACCAGCAGAGATGAAGTCGCGGGGGGACGGAAGAGCAATCAGCCCCAGCATTTT. It translates to CATSRDEVAGGRKSNQPQHF. J is TRBJ1-5 and V is TRBV15; the D gene is possibly TRBD1 (5 bases). The CDR3 length is 20 residues. Trimming took 0 bases from V and 1 from J, leaving 22 bases between them. In germline, CDR1 is LNHNV, CDR2 YYDKDF (reference sequence). The variable domain in full, completed from reference TRBV15 and TRBJ1-5, reads DAMVIQNPRYQVTQFGKPVTLSCSQTLNHNVMYWYQQKSSQAPKLLFHYYDKDFNNEADTPDNFQSRRPNTSFCFLDIRSPGLGDTAMYLCATSRDEVAGGRKSNQPQHFGDGTRLSIL.

This clone appeared a single time. The chain couples TRBV19 to TRBJ2-7; 9 bases match TRBD1. This CDR3 has 13 amino acids. The V segment lost 9 bases and the J segment 3 bases; nucleotides outside the gene matches: 6. From germline, CDR1 is LNHDA and CDR2 SQIVND (reference sequence). In DNA, the CDR3 is TGTGCCAGCAACCCGGGACAGGGCTACGAGCAGTACTTC. Translating gives CASNPGQGYEQYF.

This clone has a handful of counts. This sequence joins TRBV19 and TRBJ2-3; D is possibly TRBD2 (6 bases). CDR1 is LNHDA and CDR2 is SQIVND in the germline V gene (reference sequence). CDR3 length: 14 amino acids. Trimming shortened V by 3 bases and J by 5 bases, and 12 bases separated the two germline ends. CDR3 residues: CASSMRGIQDTQYF. DNA of the CDR3: TGTGCCAGTAGTATGCGGGGAATTCAAGATACGCAGTATTTT. The full variable domain, its missing parts supplied by reference TRBV19 and TRBJ2-3, is DGGITQSPKYLFRKEGQNVTLSCEQNLNHDAMYWYRQDPGQGLRLIYYSQIVNDFQKGDIAEGYSVSREKKESFPLTVTSAQKNPTAFYLCASSMRGIQDTQYFGPGTRLTVL.

This clone was picked up one time. CDR3 region: CASSTRDTRTDTQYF. CDR3 sequence (DNA): TGTGCCAGTAGTACGAGGGACACCCGCACAGATACGCAGTATTTT. This chain links TRBV19 with TRBJ2-3; weak D call: TRBD1 (6 bases). CDR3 length: 15 amino acids. In germline, CDR1 is LNHDA, CDR2 SQIVND (reference sequence). The V end lost 4 bases, the J end lost 1 base, and 12 bases lay between the germline ends.

CDR3 region: CASSTGQGAEKLFF. Here the CDR3 DNA reads TGTGCCAGCAGCACCGGACAGGGTGCGGAAAAACTGTTTTTT. The V and J genes are TRBV11-2 and TRBJ1-4; 8 bases are a match to TRBD1. Germline CDR1 is SGHAT and CDR2 is FQNNGV. After removal of 5 bases from V and 8 bases from J, the junction contained 7 bases not matched to a gene. This CDR3 contains 14 residues.

V usage is TRBV29-1 and J usage is TRBJ2-7; 10 nucleotides agree with TRBD2. Germline CDR1 is SQVTM and CDR2 is ANQGSEA. The CDR3 totals 13 residues. The CDR3 is CRVWTSGPFEQYF. The CDR3 nucleotides are TGCAGGGTGTGGACTAGCGGCCCTTTTGAGCAGTACTTC.

The rearrangement joins TRBV9 to TRBJ2-1; 9 bases fit TRBD2. The CDR3 runs 15 residues. CDR1 is SGDLS, CDR2 YYNGEE, per germline. The V gene end was trimmed by 5 bases and the J gene end by 4 bases; junction bases not matched to a gene: 7. The CDR3 spells CASSEAGGLYNEQFF. The CDR3 DNA follows: TGTGCCAGCAGTGAAGCGGGGGGACTATACAATGAGCAGTTCTTC. Drawing the rest from reference TRBV9 and TRBJ2-1, the complete variable domain is DSGVTQTPKHLITATGQRVTLRCSPRSGDLSVYWYQQSLDQGLQFLIQYYNGEERAKGNILERFSAQQFPDLHSELNLSSLELGDSALYFCASSEAGGLYNEQFFGPGTRLTVL.

This sequence joins TRBV18 and TRBJ1-1; maybe TRBD1 (5 bases). CDR1 is KGHSH, CDR2 LQKENI, per germline. The CDR3 totals 16 residues. The V end was cut by 3 bases, the J end by 0 bases, with 14 bases between. Written as DNA, the CDR3 is TGTGCCAGCTCACCGGGGGGACGGGGTATGAACACTGAAGCTTTCTTT. Its translation: CASSPGGRGMNTEAFF.